This TCR beta chain was sequenced during a study of T cells in Graves' hyperthyroidism and ophthalmopathy. In the study overall: Staff took peripheral blood when the initial diagnosis was made, before any treatment began.

Deletions cut 5 bases from V and 3 bases from J, with 19 bases between. The CDR3 is made up of 16 amino acids. Of note for this clonotype: Its antigen remains unknown.

The authors obtained PBMCs from 10 ml of fresh peripheral blood. TCR beta CDR3 regions were amplified from RNA. RT-PCR in the first round (using the HTBI primer set) targeted the TCR CDR3. Via MiXCR, TCRdb re-called the multiplex PCR reads, giving one row per CDR3 protein. Here the sample spans 400,000 to 500,000 distinct CDR3 sequences, roughly 14% being singletons. Findings and limits, study-wide: A model of 13 V-J pairs discriminated ophthalmopathy from stable hyperthyroidism. A median around 6 months before onset, the model predicted ophthalmopathy.

The chain employs TRBV12-3 or TRBV12-4 and TRBJ2-5, with D possibly TRBD2 on 6 matching bases. The material sequenced was blood. The sequence came from a young man with Graves' ophthalmopathy. CDR3 region: CASSAGQRATEETQYF. DNA of the CDR3: TGTGCCAGCAGTGCAGGTCAGCGGGCAACGGAAGAGACCCAGTACTTC.